The 25 T cell receptor beta chains below were found in one sample sequenced in a study of prognosis after radiotherapy for stage I lung cancer. TCR beta CDR3 was amplified from genomic DNA by two-round multiplex PCR. First-round PCR amplification was performed with primers specific to each TRBV and TRBJ gene. TCRdb used MiXCR to reprocess the multiplex PCR reads, holding one entry per CDR3 protein. The sample yields about 8,500 distinct CDR3 sequences, approximately 60% seen once. Material: PBMCs, obtained before or after stereotactic body radiation therapy (not recorded which). The origin of the receptors is a donor aged 50 or older with non-small cell lung cancer.

This clonotype was detected only once. One base separates it from a far larger clone, so it is likely a read error. DNA of the CDR3: TGTGCCATCTCCCTAAGGGGCGGGTATGAGCAGTTCTTC. This sequence encodes CAISLRGGYEQFF. The rearrangement uses TRBV6-4 and TRBJ2-1; D may correspond to TRBD1 or TRBD2 (5 bases each). This CDR3 has 13 residues. V was clipped by 10 bases and J by 8 bases, with 18 bases between them. Germline-derived CDR1 and CDR2 are MRHNA and SNTAGT.

The V and J genes are TRBV9 and TRBJ2-7; D might be TRBD2 (6 bases). Trimming stripped 0 bases from V and 3 bases from J, with 10 bases between. Germline CDR1 reads SGDLS; CDR2 reads YYNGEE. The CDR3 is 14 residues long. The CDR3 region is CASSVATGSYEQYF. The CDR3 region has the DNA TGTGCCAGCAGCGTAGCTACCGGGAGCTACGAGCAGTACTTC.

The chain joins TRBV13 to TRBJ1-1; D is ambiguous. Germline V gene lookup returns CDR1 PRHDT and CDR2 FYEKMQ (reference sequence). Trimming cost V 3 bases and J 1 base, with 9 bases left between them. The CDR3 covers 14 residues. The DNA for the CDR3 is TGTGCCAGCAGCTTTCGACTGAAGAACACTGAAGCTTTCTTT. The encoded protein is CASSFRLKNTEAFF.

By proportion, this clonotype is medium-sized (0.01 to 0.1%). This rearrangement joins TRBV5-1 to TRBJ2-2, with 10 bases lining up with TRBD1. The CDR3 is made up of 14 amino acids. Per germline, CDR1 SGHRS and CDR2 YFSETQ. The trim removed 7 bases at V and 5 bases at J, leaving 5 bases unmatched. The CDR3 protein is CASGSGQGTGELFF. In DNA, the CDR3 is TGCGCCAGCGGATCGGGACAGGGGACCGGGGAGCTGTTTTTT.

CDR3 coding DNA: TGTGCCAGTAGTGGCTCCGGGACTAGCGGGAGCCCCAAGTACAATGAGCAGTTCTTC. This translates into CASSGSGTSGSPKYNEQFF. The rearrangement joins TRBV19 to TRBJ2-1; 14 bases are shared with TRBD2. Trimming removed 5 bases from V and 4 bases from J; junction bases left unmatched: 13. This CDR3 has 19 amino acids. Per the germline V gene, CDR1 is LNHDA and CDR2 is SQIVND (reference sequence).

The chain combines TRBV6-2 or TRBV6-3 with TRBJ1-1; D unclear. This CDR3 comprises 13 residues. Per the germline V gene, CDR1 is MNHEY and CDR2 is SVGEGT. V was cut by 2 bases and J by 4 bases, with 8 bases left in between. The CDR3 region has the DNA TGTGCCAGCAGTTACGGAGCGACCACTGAAGCTTTCTTT. Translating gives CASSYGATTEAFF.

This clonotype is classed as medium-sized. The chain is built from TRBV12-3 or TRBV12-4 and TRBJ2-1, with TRBD2 matching 11 bases. This CDR3 region has 18 residues. V gave up 5 bases and J gave up 5 bases; unmatched junction bases: 14. CDR3 DNA: TGTGCCAGCAGTCGGGGCCCCATTCTAGCGGGAGGCCACAATGAGCAGTTCTTC. It is translated as CASSRGPILAGGHNEQFF.

The CDR3 DNA sequence: TGTGCCAGCAGTGAAGTGGTCGCTGAGACTAGCGCGTTTTACGAGCAGTACTTC. Protein sequence: CASSEVVAETSAFYEQYF. J is TRBJ2-7 and V is TRBV6-1, with 8 positions matching TRBD2. CDR3 length: 18 residues. The germline CDR1 and CDR2 sequences are MNHNS and SASEGT. Trimming took 1 base from V and 4 from J; bases not matched to a gene: 15.

This clonotype was seen just once. The chain recombines TRBV19 with TRBJ1-6, with a weak D call TRBD1 (5 bases). The V and J ends lost 5 bases and 7 bases respectively, with 12 bases between them. The length of the CDR3 is 14 residues. Germline lookup yields CDR1 LNHDA and CDR2 SQIVND (reference sequence). The CDR3 protein is CASSVDSANSPLHF. CDR3 nucleotides: TGTGCCAGTAGTGTCGACAGCGCCAATTCACCCCTCCACTTT.

Comment on this clonotype: It differs at one base from a far larger clone, so likely a read error. The CDR3 reads CASSRHAGYEQYF. For the CDR3, the DNA is TGTGCCAGCAGCCGACATGCAGGGTACGAGCAGTACTTC. The chain combines TRBV12-3 or TRBV12-4 with TRBJ2-5; a possible D gene is TRBD1 (5 bases). The tail of the sequence fits TRBJ2-7 better, so the J call may be wrong. The CDR3 runs 13 residues.

The chain uses TRBV2 and TRBJ2-7; maybe TRBD2 (6 bases). This CDR3 spans 12 amino acids. CDR1 is SNHLY and CDR2 is FYNNEI in the germline V gene. Trimming shortened V by 7 bases and J by 6 bases, and 13 bases separated the two germline ends. CDR3 coding DNA: TGTGCCAGCAAGGGAGTGGGGGGCGAGCAGTACTTC. Amino acid sequence: CASKGVGGEQYF.

This clonotype was picked up a small number of times. The gene calls are TRBV9 and TRBJ2-2, with 13 nucleotides matching TRBD2. Germline loops: CDR1 SGDLS, CDR2 YYNGEE. V was pared by 3 bases and J by 4 bases, with 6 bases of the junction left unmatched. This CDR3 contains 17 residues. The CDR3 bases are TGTGCCAGCAGCGGGGTTGGGACTAGCGGGGTCACCGGGGAGCTGTTTTTT. Its protein is CASSGVGTSGVTGELFF.

By share of the sample, this clonotype is medium-sized. The V call is TRBV6-8, the J call TRBJ1-6; 7 bases map to TRBD1. Per the germline V gene, CDR1 is MNHGY and CDR2 is SAAAGT. After removal of 6 bases from V and 10 bases from J, the junction contained 12 bases not matched to a gene. The CDR3 is 15 amino acids. CDR3 loop: CASSTAWTGSSPLHF. CDR3 nucleotide sequence: TGTGCCAGCAGCACCGCCTGGACAGGATCCTCACCCCTCCACTTT.

CDR3 residues: CASSLPGATEAFF. CDR3 coding DNA: TGTGCCAGCAGTTTACCAGGCGCCACTGAAGCTTTCTTT. This chain joins TRBV6-2 or TRBV6-3 and TRBJ1-1; unclear D gene. The CDR3 length is 13 residues. Germline assignment: CDR1 MNHEY and CDR2 SVGEGT. V lost 4 bases to trimming and J lost 4 bases, with 10 bases between them.

This chain joins TRBV5-6 and TRBJ2-1, with 11 bases matching TRBD2. V lost 1 base and J lost 4; bases outside the gene matches: 7. Germline-derived CDR1 and CDR2 are SGHDT and YYEEEE. The CDR3 length is 17 residues. As DNA, the CDR3 is TGTGCCAGCAGCTTGTCTCGGGTAGCGGGAGGGTACAATGAGCAGTTCTTC. Its translation: CASSLSRVAGGYNEQFF. Variable domain in full (rest from reference TRBV5-6 and TRBJ2-1): DAGVTQSPTHLIKTRGQQVTLRCSPKSGHDTVSWYQQALGQGPQFIFQYYEEEERQRGNFPDRFSGHQFPNYSSELNVNALLLGDSALYLCASSLSRVAGGYNEQFFGPGTRLTVL.

J is TRBJ1-2 and V is TRBV30; possibly TRBD1 for D (5 bases). This CDR3 is built from 16 residues. Deletions cut 2 bases from V and 4 bases from J, with 20 bases between. Looked up from germline, CDR1 is GTSNPN and CDR2 is SVGIG (reference sequence). CDR3: CAWSPFGGYRLYGYTF. The CDR3 DNA is TGTGCCTGGAGTCCCTTCGGTGGGTACAGGCTCTATGGCTACACCTTC.

The gene calls are TRBV10-2 and TRBJ2-7; D is possibly TRBD2 (6 bases). CDR3 size: 19 residues. Looked up from germline, CDR1 is WSHSY and CDR2 is SAAADI. Trimming removed 0 bases at V and 0 bases at J, with 21 bases between. CDR3 residues: CASSESRTSWRGSSYEQYF. As DNA, the CDR3 is TGCGCCAGCAGTGAGTCCCGTACTAGCTGGAGGGGAAGCTCCTACGAGCAGTACTTC.

The rearrangement links TRBV2 to TRBJ1-6; D is unclear. This CDR3 region has 16 residues. Germline assignment: CDR1 SNHLY and CDR2 FYNNEI. Trimming took 7 bases from V and 0 from J, leaving 13 bases between them. CDR3 DNA: TGTGCCAGCACCCCAGGCCTGAGCTCCTATAATTCACCCCTCCACTTT. It encodes CASTPGLSSYNSPLHF. The variable domain in full, with the rest retrieved from reference TRBV2 and TRBJ1-6, is EPEVTQTPSHQVTQMGQEVILRCVPISNHLYFYWYRQILGQKVEFLVSFYNNEISEKSEIFDDQFSVERPDGSNFTLKIRSTKLEDSAMYFCASTPGLSSYNSPLHFGNGTRLTVT.

The V and J genes are TRBV25-1 and TRBJ1-3; 8 nucleotides agree with TRBD1. The CDR3 is 15 residues long. Trimming at V came to 3 bases and at J to 2 bases, leaving 3 bases not matched to a gene. In germline, CDR1 is MGHDK, CDR2 SYGVNS. The CDR3 loop is CASSDDRGAGNTIYF. The DNA of the CDR3 is TGTGCCAGCAGTGACGACAGGGGAGCTGGAAACACCATATATTTT.

The J gene is TRBJ2-3, the V gene TRBV6-1; TRBD2 agrees at 12 bases. The V segment lost 6 bases and the J segment 4 bases; nucleotides outside the gene matches: 20. Germline V lookup: CDR1 MNHNS, CDR2 SASEGT. The CDR3 is 20 amino acids. CDR3 sequence: CASRALSLTSGRFAADTQYF. The CDR3 region has the DNA TGTGCCAGCAGAGCTCTCTCTCTTACTAGCGGGAGGTTCGCGGCAGATACGCAGTATTTT.

The V gene is TRBV5-1, the J gene TRBJ1-6, with a possible D match to TRBD1 (6 bases). Germline-derived CDR1 and CDR2 are SGHRS and YFSETQ. Trimming stripped 4 bases from V and 10 bases from J, with 18 bases between. This CDR3 comprises 15 residues. CDR3 loop: CASSTEQGGRSPLHF. The CDR3 DNA is TGCGCCAGCAGCACGGAACAGGGTGGGCGGTCACCCCTCCACTTT.

About this clonotype itself: This is likely an artifact of a read error, given a far larger clone one base away. This sequence joins TRBV12-3 or TRBV12-4 and TRBJ1-1; D remains ambiguous. V shed 8 bases and J shed 1 base, with 11 bases lying between them. This CDR3 is built from 13 residues. The CDR3 reads CASGVDWNTEAFF. DNA for the CDR3: TGTGCCAGCGGCGTAGATTGGAACACTGAAGCTTTCTTT.

This clonotype is medium-sized within its sample. CDR3 amino acids: CSGSRSSGITGELFF. In nucleotides, the CDR3 is TGCAGTGGGAGTCGGTCTAGCGGAATCACCGGGGAGCTGTTTTTT. This chain joins TRBV20-1 and TRBJ2-2; TRBD2 aligns across 7 bases. CDR1 and CDR2 (germline): DFQATT, SNEGSKA (reference sequence). Trimming removed 7 bases from V and 4 bases from J; junction bases left unmatched: 12. This CDR3 spans 15 amino acids.

This clonotype is medium-sized (0.01 to 0.1%) by share. The chain joins TRBV7-3 to TRBJ2-3; TRBD2 agrees at 7 bases. V dropped 5 bases and J dropped 2; count of bases not matched to a gene: 13. The CDR3 contains 17 residues. Germline V CDR1 and CDR2: SGHTA, FQGTGA. This CDR3 is CASSQTGGPTYTDTQYF. CDR3 nucleotides: TGTGCCAGCAGCCAGACGGGAGGTCCCACTTACACAGATACGCAGTATTTT. The variable domain in full, with the rest retrieved from reference TRBV7-3 and TRBJ2-3, is GAGVSQTPSNKVTEKGKYVELRCDPISGHTALYWYRQSLGQGPEFLIYFQGTGAADDSGLPNDRFFAVRPEGSVSTLKIQRTERGDSAVYLCASSQTGGPTYTDTQYFGPGTRLTVL.

This clonotype is medium-sized (0.01 to 0.1%) within its sample. This chain connects TRBV7-3 to TRBJ2-2, with a possible D match to TRBD2 (6 bases). Per germline, CDR1 SGHTA and CDR2 FQGTGA. This CDR3 is built from 17 residues. Trimming removed 4 bases from V and 4 bases from J, with 19 bases in between. CDR3 amino acids: CASSSRTGASLTGELFF. In nucleotides, the CDR3 is TGTGCCAGCAGCTCGAGGACGGGAGCGTCCCTCACCGGGGAGCTGTTTTTT.